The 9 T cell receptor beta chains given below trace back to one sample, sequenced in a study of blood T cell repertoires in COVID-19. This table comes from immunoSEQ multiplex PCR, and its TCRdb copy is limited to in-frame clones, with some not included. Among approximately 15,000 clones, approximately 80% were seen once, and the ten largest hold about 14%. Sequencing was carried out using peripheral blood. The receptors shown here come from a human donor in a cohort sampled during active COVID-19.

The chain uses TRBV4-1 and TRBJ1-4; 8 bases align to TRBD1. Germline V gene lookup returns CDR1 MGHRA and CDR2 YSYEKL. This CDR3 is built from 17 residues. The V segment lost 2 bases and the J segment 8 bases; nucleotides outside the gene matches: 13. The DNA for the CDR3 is TGCGCCAGCAGCCAACCTTTTACGTCCACAGGGGGAGAAAAACTGTTTTTT. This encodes CASSQPFTSTGGEKLFF.

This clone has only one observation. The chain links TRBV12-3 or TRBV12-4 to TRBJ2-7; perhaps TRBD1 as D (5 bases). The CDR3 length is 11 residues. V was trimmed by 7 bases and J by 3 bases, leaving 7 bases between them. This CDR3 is CASTQGYEQYF. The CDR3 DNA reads TGTGCCAGCACCCAGGGCTACGAGCAGTACTTC.

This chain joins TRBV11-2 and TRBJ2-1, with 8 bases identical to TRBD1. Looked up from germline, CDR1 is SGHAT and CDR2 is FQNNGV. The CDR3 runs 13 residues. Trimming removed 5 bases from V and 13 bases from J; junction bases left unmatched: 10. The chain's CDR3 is CASSPGQGSNQFF. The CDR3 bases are TGTGCCAGCAGCCCTGGACAGGGAAGTAATCAGTTCTTC.

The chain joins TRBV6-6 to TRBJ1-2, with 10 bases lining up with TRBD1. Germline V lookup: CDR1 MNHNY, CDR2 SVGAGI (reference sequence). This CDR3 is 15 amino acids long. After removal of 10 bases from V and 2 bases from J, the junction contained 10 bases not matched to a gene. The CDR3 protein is CATEGQGRGNYGYTF. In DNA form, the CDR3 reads TGTGCCACCGAGGGACAGGGGCGAGGAAACTATGGCTACACCTTC.

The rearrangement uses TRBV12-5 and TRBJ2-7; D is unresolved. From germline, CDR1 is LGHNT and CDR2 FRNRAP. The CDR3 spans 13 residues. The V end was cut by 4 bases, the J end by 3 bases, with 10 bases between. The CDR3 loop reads CASGSPPGYEQYF. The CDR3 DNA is TGTGCTAGTGGTTCGCCCCCCGGCTACGAGCAGTACTTC.

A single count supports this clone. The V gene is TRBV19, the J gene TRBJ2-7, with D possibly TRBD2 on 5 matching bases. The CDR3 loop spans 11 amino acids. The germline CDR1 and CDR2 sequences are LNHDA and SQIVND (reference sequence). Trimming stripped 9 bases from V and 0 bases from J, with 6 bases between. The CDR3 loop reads CASGDSYEQYF. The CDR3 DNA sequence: TGTGCCAGCGGGGACTCCTACGAGCAGTACTTC.

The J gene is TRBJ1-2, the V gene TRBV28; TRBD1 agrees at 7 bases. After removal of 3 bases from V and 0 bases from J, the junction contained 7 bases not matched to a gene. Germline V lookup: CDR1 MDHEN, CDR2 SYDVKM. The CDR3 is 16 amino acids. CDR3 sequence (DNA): TGTGCCAGCAGTTTCTTGGGACAGTCTTCTAACTATGGCTACACCTTC. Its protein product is CASSFLGQSSNYGYTF.

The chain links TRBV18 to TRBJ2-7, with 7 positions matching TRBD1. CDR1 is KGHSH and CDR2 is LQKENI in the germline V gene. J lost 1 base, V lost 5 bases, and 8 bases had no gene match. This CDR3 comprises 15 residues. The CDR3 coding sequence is TGTGCCAGCTCAGAAGGGGGCGTGGGTTCCTACGAGCAGTACTTC. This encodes CASSEGGVGSYEQYF. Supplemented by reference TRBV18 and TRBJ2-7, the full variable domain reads NAGVMQNPRHLVRRRGQEARLRCSPMKGHSHVYWYRQLPEEGLKFMVYLQKENIIDESGMPKERFSAEFPKEGPSILRIQQVVRGDSAAYFCASSEGGVGSYEQYFGPGTRLTVT.

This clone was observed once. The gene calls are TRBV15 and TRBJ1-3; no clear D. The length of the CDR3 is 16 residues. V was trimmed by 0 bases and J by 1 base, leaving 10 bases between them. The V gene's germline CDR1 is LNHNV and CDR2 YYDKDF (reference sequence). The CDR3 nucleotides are TGTGCCACCAGCAGAGATTCCCAGACTTCTGGAAACACCATATATTTT. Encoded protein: CATSRDSQTSGNTIYF.